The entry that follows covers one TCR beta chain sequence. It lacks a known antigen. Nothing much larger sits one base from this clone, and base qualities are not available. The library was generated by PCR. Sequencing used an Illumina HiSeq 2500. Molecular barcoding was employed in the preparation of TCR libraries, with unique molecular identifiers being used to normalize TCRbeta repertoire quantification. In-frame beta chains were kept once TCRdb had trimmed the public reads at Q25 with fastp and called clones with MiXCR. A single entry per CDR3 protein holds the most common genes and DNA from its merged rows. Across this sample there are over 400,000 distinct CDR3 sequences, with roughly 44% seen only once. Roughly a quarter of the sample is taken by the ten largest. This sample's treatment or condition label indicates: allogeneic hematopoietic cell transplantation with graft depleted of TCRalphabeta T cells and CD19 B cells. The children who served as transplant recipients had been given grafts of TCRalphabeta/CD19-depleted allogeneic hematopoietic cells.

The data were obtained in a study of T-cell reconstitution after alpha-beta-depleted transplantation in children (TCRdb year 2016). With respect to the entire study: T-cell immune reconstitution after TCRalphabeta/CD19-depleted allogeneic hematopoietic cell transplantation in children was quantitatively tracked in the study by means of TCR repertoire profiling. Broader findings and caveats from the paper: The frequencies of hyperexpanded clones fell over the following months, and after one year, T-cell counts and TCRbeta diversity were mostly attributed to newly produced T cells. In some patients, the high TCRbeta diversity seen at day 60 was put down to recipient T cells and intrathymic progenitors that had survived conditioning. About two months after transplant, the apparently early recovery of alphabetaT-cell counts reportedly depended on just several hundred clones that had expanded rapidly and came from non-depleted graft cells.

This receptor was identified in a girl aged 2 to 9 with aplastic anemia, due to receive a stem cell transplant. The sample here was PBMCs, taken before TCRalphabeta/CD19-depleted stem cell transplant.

The DNA is TGCGCCAGCAGCCAACCAGGAGGAGATACGCAGTATTTT. Protein translation: CASSQPGGDTQYF. The chain is encoded by TRBV4-1 joined to TRBJ2-3; 5 matching bases give a weak D call of TRBD2. For CDR1 and CDR2, the germline V gene lists MGHRA and YSYEKL. The trim is 2 bases for V and 5 bases for J, with a gap of 8 bases between the germline ends. The CDR3 starts with the cysteine, ends with the phenylalanine, and has 13 residues. The CDR3 DNA has 39 bases and is translated from base 1.